The 28 T cell receptor beta chains below were found in one sample sequenced in a study of cytomegalovirus exposure and HLA in healthy donors. The method was immunoSEQ multiplex PCR; TCRdb's version includes in-frame clones alone and lacks a portion of them. This sample has approximately 60,000 clones; approximately 92% occur once, and the top ten carry just over 3%. Material for sequencing was PBMCs. The receptors derive from a man aged 18 to 29 in good health and CMV-seronegative.

The CDR3 DNA sequence: TGTGCCAGCAGTGAAGCACGAACGAGAGGAGAGAACACTGAAGCTTTCTTT. As protein: CASSEARTRGENTEAFF. The chain couples TRBV2 to TRBJ1-1, with D uncertain. CDR1 SNHLY and CDR2 FYNNEI come from the germline V gene. The V and J ends lost 0 bases and 1 base respectively, with 15 bases between them. This CDR3 region has 17 residues.

This clone was counted once. The V and J genes are TRBV18 and TRBJ2-1; 9 nucleotides match TRBD2. The CDR3 consists of 13 residues. The germline gives CDR1 KGHSH, CDR2 LQKENI. The junction had 0 bases not matched to a gene; V was cut back by 4 bases and J by 5 bases. The CDR3 DNA follows: TGTGCCAGCTCACTAGCGGGGGACAATGAGCAGTTCTTC. Translating it yields CASSLAGDNEQFF. Full variable domain (outside the CDR3, taken from reference TRBV18 and TRBJ2-1): NAGVMQNPRHLVRRRGQEARLRCSPMKGHSHVYWYRQLPEEGLKFMVYLQKENIIDESGMPKERFSAEFPKEGPSILRIQQVVRGDSAAYFCASSLAGDNEQFFGPGTRLTVL.

The chain couples TRBV7-9 to TRBJ2-1; the match to TRBD2 covers 8 bases. In germline, CDR1 is SEHNR, CDR2 FQNEAQ (reference sequence). Unmatched junction bases numbered 7, after V lost 5 bases and J lost 7 bases. This CDR3 region has 14 residues. CDR3 protein: CASSPGTRSNEQFF. The CDR3 DNA is TGTGCCAGCAGCCCCGGGACTAGGTCGAATGAGCAGTTCTTC.

The chain combines TRBV27 with TRBJ1-2; a weak D match, TRBD1 (6 bases). Looked up from germline, CDR1 is MNHEY and CDR2 is SMNVEV (reference sequence). The CDR3 length is 16 residues. V was pared by 4 bases and J by 4 bases, with 19 bases between. The CDR3 sequence is CASSYFRGKGGYGYTF. As DNA, the CDR3 is TGTGCCAGCAGTTATTTCCGCGGCAAAGGGGGCTATGGCTACACCTTC.

This clone has just one count. The J gene is TRBJ1-1, the V gene TRBV5-5, with 9 bases fitting TRBD1. The CDR3 is made up of 15 amino acids. Germline trimming cut 0 bases from V and 3 bases from J; bases unmatched to any gene: 3. Germline CDR1 SGHKS, CDR2 YYEKEE (reference sequence). CDR3 bases: TGTGCCAGCAGCTTGGCCTGGGACAGGGACACTGAAGCTTTCTTT. Protein: CASSLAWDRDTEAFF. The full variable domain, its missing parts supplied by reference TRBV5-5 and TRBJ1-1, is DAGVTQSPTHLIKTRGQQVTLRCSPISGHKSVSWYQQVLGQGPQFIFQYYEKEERGRGNFPDRFSARQFPNYSSELNVNALLLGDSALYLCASSLAWDRDTEAFFGQGTRLTVV.

The V call is TRBV27, the J call TRBJ2-1; 7 nucleotides agree with TRBD2. This CDR3 has 14 amino acids. CDR1 and CDR2 from the germline V gene are MNHEY and SMNVEV (reference sequence). Trimming cost V 4 bases and J 3 bases; bases outside gene matches: 3. CDR3 sequence: CASSYGGSYNEQFF. CDR3 sequence (DNA): TGTGCCAGCAGTTACGGCGGGAGCTACAATGAGCAGTTCTTC.

This chain uses TRBV6-1 with TRBJ1-2; D remains ambiguous. With 4 bases removed from V and 6 bases from J, the gap between germline ends came to 12 bases. This CDR3 is 13 amino acids long. In germline, CDR1 is MNHNS, CDR2 SASEGT. Written as DNA, the CDR3 is TGTGCCAGCAGTGTATCCCCGGGAAATGGCTACACCTTC. Its protein is CASSVSPGNGYTF.

This chain joins TRBV30 and TRBJ2-1, with TRBD2 as a possible D gene (5 bases). The germline CDR1 and CDR2 sequences are GTSNPN and SVGIG (reference sequence). CDR3 length: 15 residues. The V and J ends lost 0 bases and 4 bases respectively, with 13 bases between them. CDR3 region: CAWSVHGLAYNEQFF. In DNA form, the CDR3 reads TGTGCCTGGAGTGTACACGGGTTAGCGTACAATGAGCAGTTCTTC. Complete variable domain (other parts from reference TRBV30 and TRBJ2-1): SQTIHQWPATLVQPVGSPLSLECTVEGTSNPNLYWYRQAAGRGLQLLFYSVGIGQISSEVPQNLSASRPQDRQFILSSKKLLLSDSGFYLCAWSVHGLAYNEQFFGPGTRLTVL.

The chain has TRBV28 and TRBJ1-1; 7 bases are shared with TRBD1. Germline V gene sequence: CDR1 MDHEN, CDR2 SYDVKM. The CDR3 has 14 amino acids. The V and J ends lost 4 bases and 11 bases, in that order; junction bases with no gene match: 13. The CDR3 DNA follows: TGTGCCAGCAGTTCCGGAGGTCAGGGACAGTTGGCTTTCTTT. Protein: CASSSGGQGQLAFF. The full variable domain, completed using reference TRBV28 and TRBJ1-1, is DVKVTQSSRYLVKRTGEKVFLECVQDMDHENMFWYRQDPGLGLRLIYFSYDVKMKEKGDIPEGYSVSREKKERFSLILESASTNQTSMYLCASSSGGQGQLAFFGQGTRLTVV.

V and J are TRBV6-6 and TRBJ2-4, with D possibly being TRBD2 (6 bases). Germline V gene lookup returns CDR1 MNHNY and CDR2 SVGAGI (reference sequence). V shed 2 bases and J shed 0 bases, with 11 bases lying between them. The CDR3 is 16 amino acids. The CDR3 spells CASSYTEGGAKNIQYF. CDR3 bases: TGTGCCAGCAGTTACACGGAGGGAGGAGCCAAAAACATTCAGTACTTC.

This chain joins TRBV5-6 and TRBJ2-2; 10 bases fit TRBD2. CDR1 and CDR2 (germline): SGHDT, YYEEEE. V dropped 2 bases and J dropped 0; count of bases not matched to a gene: 7. The CDR3 spans 18 residues. Here the CDR3 reads CASSFRNSGRPNTGELFF. The CDR3, as DNA: TGTGCCAGCAGCTTTCGAAATAGCGGGAGGCCGAACACCGGGGAGCTGTTTTTT.

V usage is TRBV7-9 and J usage is TRBJ2-1; TRBD1 matches 9 bases. The CDR3 contains 14 residues. V shed 4 bases, J shed 6 bases, and the junction held 4 bases outside the gene matches. Germline CDR1 is SEHNR and CDR2 is FQNEAQ (reference sequence). CDR3 in amino acids: CASSSGQGSNEQFF. The CDR3 DNA sequence: TGTGCCAGCAGCTCCGGACAGGGGTCCAATGAGCAGTTCTTC. Drawing the rest from reference TRBV7-9 and TRBJ2-1, the complete variable domain is DTGVSQNPRHKITKRGQNVTFRCDPISEHNRLYWYRQTLGQGPEFLTYFQNEAQLEKSRLLSDRFSAERPKGSFSTLEIQRTEQGDSAMYLCASSSGQGSNEQFFGPGTRLTVL.

This chain joins TRBV5-1 and TRBJ2-7; 8 nucleotides agree with TRBD2. The CDR3 sequence is 14 residues long. Trimming removed 0 bases from V and 4 bases from J; junction bases left unmatched: 3. The germline CDR1 and CDR2 sequences are SGHRS and YFSETQ. CDR3 residues: CASSLVAGKYEQYF. In DNA, the CDR3 is TGCGCCAGCAGCTTGGTAGCGGGAAAATACGAGCAGTACTTC.

The V call is TRBV5-6, the J call TRBJ2-4, with TRBD2 identical over 11 bases. The ends lost 4 bases at V and 7 bases at J; junction bases unmatched: 10. Per germline, CDR1 SGHDT and CDR2 YYEEEE. This CDR3 has 16 residues. CDR3 DNA sequence: TGTGCCAGCAGCCCCGGATTAGCGGGAGGGCAGAACATTCAGTACTTC. It yields the protein CASSPGLAGGQNIQYF. Based on the CDR3 plus reference TRBV5-6 and TRBJ2-4, the full variable domain is DAGVTQSPTHLIKTRGQQVTLRCSPKSGHDTVSWYQQALGQGPQFIFQYYEEEERQRGNFPDRFSGHQFPNYSSELNVNALLLGDSALYLCASSPGLAGGQNIQYFGAGTRLSVL.

A single count supports this clone. The CDR3 reads CAWSGLEGQGRETQYF. For the CDR3, the DNA is TGTGCCTGGAGTGGCCTGGAGGGACAGGGACGAGAGACCCAGTACTTC. V usage is TRBV30 and J usage is TRBJ2-5, with TRBD1 matching over 9 bases. Trimming took 1 base from V and 4 from J; bases not matched to a gene: 10. There are 16 residues in the CDR3. The germline CDR1 and CDR2 sequences are GTSNPN and SVGIG (reference sequence). Full variable domain (outside the CDR3, taken from reference TRBV30 and TRBJ2-5): SQTIHQWPATLVQPVGSPLSLECTVEGTSNPNLYWYRQAAGRGLQLLFYSVGIGQISSEVPQNLSASRPQDRQFILSSKKLLLSDSGFYLCAWSGLEGQGRETQYFGPGTRLLVL.

The CDR3 is CASTLSRWGGPSHTQYF. Written as DNA, the CDR3 is TGTGCCAGCACCCTGTCTCGGTGGGGGGGGCCGTCGCATACGCAGTATTTT. The rearrangement joins TRBV11-3 to TRBJ2-3; the D gene is possibly TRBD2 (7 bases). This CDR3 is built from 17 residues. Germline CDR1 SGHNT, CDR2 YENEEA. Trimming removed 7 bases from V and 7 bases from J, with 27 bases in between.

In its sample, this clone was seen many times. V and J are TRBV2 and TRBJ2-7; 8 bases match TRBD2. There are 15 residues in the CDR3. Germline CDR1 and CDR2: SNHLY and FYNNEI. The V and J ends lost 1 base and 7 bases, in that order; junction bases with no gene match: 9. CDR3 protein: CASSEGQAGAREQYF. Here the CDR3 DNA reads TGTGCCAGCAGTGAAGGTCAAGCGGGAGCCCGGGAGCAGTACTTC.

The V call is TRBV7-5, the J call TRBJ2-7; the table names TRBD1, a call not compared with the DNA. TRBV7-5 corresponds to a pseudogene. The CDR3 consists of 12 residues. CDR3 nucleotide sequence: TGTGCCAGAAGCTTAGACACCTACGAGCAGTACTTC. This sequence encodes CARSLDTYEQYF.

The chain joins TRBV10-2 to TRBJ2-5, with a tentative D call TRBD2 (6 bases). The V end lost 4 bases, the J end lost 5 bases, and 8 bases lay between the germline ends. The CDR3 sequence is 12 residues long. Germline CDR1 reads WSHSY; CDR2 reads SAAADI. The DNA of the CDR3 is TGCGCCAGCAGTGGGCGGGGTGAGACCCAGTACTTC. This encodes CASSGRGETQYF.

V gene TRBV13 combines with J gene TRBJ2-1; 7 positions agree with TRBD2. The CDR3 consists of 17 residues. The germline V gene has CDR1 PRHDT and CDR2 FYEKMQ (reference sequence). Germline trimming cut 5 bases from V and 1 base from J; bases unmatched to any gene: 11. The CDR3 nucleotides are TGTGCCAGCAGCCCGAGGGTTGGGGAGGGGTCCTACAATGAGCAGTTCTTC. Amino acids: CASSPRVGEGSYNEQFF.

The J gene is TRBJ2-1, the V gene TRBV11-2; 12 nucleotides line up with TRBD2. V was pared by 5 bases and J by 4 bases, with 3 bases of the junction left unmatched. The germline gives CDR1 SGHAT, CDR2 FQNNGV. The CDR3 totals 15 residues. This chain's CDR3 is CASSQGLAGYNEQFF. DNA for the CDR3: TGTGCCAGCAGCCAAGGACTAGCGGGATACAATGAGCAGTTCTTC.

The V call is TRBV29-1, the J call TRBJ2-3; the D gene is possibly TRBD1 (6 bases). Germline V gives CDR1 SQVTM, CDR2 ANQGSEA. This CDR3 has 14 residues. V dropped 6 bases and J dropped 2 bases, with 15 bases sitting between them. DNA for the CDR3: TGCAGCGTACCAACAGGGACCTACACAGATACGCAGTATTTT. It codes for CSVPTGTYTDTQYF.

For the CDR3, the DNA is TGTGCCAGCAGCTTACGACAGGGTGAAAAACTGTTTTTT. Translating gives CASSLRQGEKLFF. The chain recombines TRBV7-9 with TRBJ1-4; 7 bases are a match to TRBD1. V was pared by 2 bases and J by 7 bases, with 1 base of the junction left unmatched. Germline V lookup: CDR1 SEHNR, CDR2 FQNEAQ (reference sequence). There are 13 residues in the CDR3.

J is TRBJ1-4 and V is TRBV7-9; 8 positions agree with TRBD1. J gave up 7 bases and V 5 bases, and 6 bases lay outside the gene matches. This CDR3 region has 14 residues. Germline CDR1 reads SEHNR; CDR2 reads FQNEAQ (reference sequence). The CDR3 region has the DNA TGTGCCAGCAGCCTTGGGACAGGTAGTGAAAAACTGTTTTTT. Amino acids: CASSLGTGSEKLFF.

The gene calls are TRBV12-5 and TRBJ2-5, with a weak D call TRBD2 (5 bases). The CDR3 runs to 13 residues. The V gene's germline CDR1 is LGHNT and CDR2 FRNRAP. V was trimmed by 7 bases and J by 3 bases, leaving 12 bases between them. The CDR3 DNA reads as TGTGCTAGTGCCGCGGGCAGTAAAGAGACCCAGTACTTC. Translating gives CASAAGSKETQYF.

V is TRBV9 and J is TRBJ2-5; TRBD1 aligns across 7 bases. CDR3 length: 15 residues. V shed 0 bases, J shed 2 bases, and the junction held 4 bases outside the gene matches. Germline CDR1 reads SGDLS; CDR2 reads YYNGEE. CDR3 nucleotides: TGTGCCAGCAGCGTAGCTGGGACAGATCAAGAGACCCAGTACTTC. This encodes CASSVAGTDQETQYF. Full variable domain (rest looked up from reference TRBV9 and TRBJ2-5): DSGVTQTPKHLITATGQRVTLRCSPRSGDLSVYWYQQSLDQGLQFLIQYYNGEERAKGNILERFSAQQFPDLHSELNLSSLELGDSALYFCASSVAGTDQETQYFGPGTRLLVL.

This clone came up once. J is TRBJ1-5 and V is TRBV10-2, with D unresolved. Trimming cost V 1 base and J 6 bases, with 4 bases left between them. Germline CDR1 WSHSY, CDR2 SAAADI. The CDR3 runs to 12 residues. Here the CDR3 reads CASSEYGQPQHF. The DNA for the CDR3 is TGCGCCAGCAGTGAGTACGGTCAGCCCCAGCATTTT.

This chain connects TRBV7-9 to TRBJ2-3, with 11 positions matching TRBD2. This CDR3 is 15 amino acids long. The ends lost 3 bases at V and 3 bases at J; junction bases unmatched: 2. Germline loops: CDR1 SEHNR, CDR2 FQNEAQ (reference sequence). CDR3 residues: CASSLASGRTDTQYF. The CDR3 nucleotides are TGTGCCAGCAGCTTGGCTAGCGGGAGGACAGATACGCAGTATTTT. Filled out from reference TRBV7-9 and TRBJ2-3, the complete variable domain reads DTGVSQNPRHKITKRGQNVTFRCDPISEHNRLYWYRQTLGQGPEFLTYFQNEAQLEKSRLLSDRFSAERPKGSFSTLEIQRTEQGDSAMYLCASSLASGRTDTQYFGPGTRLTVL.